Following are 31 T cell receptor beta chains from one sample sequenced in a study of T cell responses to AZD1222 COVID-19 vaccine. The data were produced by immunoSEQ multiplex PCR, yet TCRdb's version contains in-frame clones alone and is incomplete. The sample records tens of thousands of clones, 70% to 85% being singletons. This sample comprised peripheral blood, obtained on day 0 of MenACWY control vaccination. These receptors all come from an adult in good health.

V and J are TRBV5-1 and TRBJ2-1; 11 nucleotides match TRBD2. Trimming cost V 2 bases and J 0 bases; bases outside gene matches: 4. From germline, CDR1 is SGHRS and CDR2 YFSETQ. The CDR3 has 17 residues. The CDR3 DNA is TGCGCCAGCAGCTTTGGGACTAGCGGTAGCTCCTACAATGAGCAGTTCTTC. This gives the protein CASSFGTSGSSYNEQFF.

V is TRBV6-5 and J is TRBJ2-1, with 12 positions matching TRBD2. The CDR3 is made up of 15 amino acids. Looked up from germline, CDR1 is MNHEY and CDR2 is SVGAGI. J was trimmed by 6 bases and V by 6 bases; bases with no gene match: 6. The CDR3 DNA sequence: TGTGCCAGCAGCCGTCAGACTAGCGGGAGCAATGAGCAGTTCTTC. Translating gives CASSRQTSGSNEQFF.

The rearrangement uses TRBV5-1 and TRBJ1-2; D perhaps matches TRBD1 (5 bases). The CDR3 totals 13 residues. Trimming took 0 bases from V and 2 from J, leaving 5 bases between them. CDR1 is SGHRS and CDR2 is YFSETQ in the germline V gene. For the CDR3, the DNA is TGCGCCAGCAGCTTGGCAGGGAACTATGGCTACACCTTC. Translation: CASSLAGNYGYTF.

The chain joins TRBV5-4 to TRBJ2-3, with 9 bases identical to TRBD2. V was pared by 0 bases and J by 0 bases, with 2 bases of the junction left unmatched. CDR1 is SGHNT, CDR2 YYREEE, per germline (reference sequence). The CDR3 contains 16 residues. The CDR3 here is CASSLGLAESTDTQYF. DNA for the CDR3: TGTGCCAGCAGCTTGGGACTAGCGGAGAGCACAGATACGCAGTATTTT.

This chain uses TRBV7-7 with TRBJ1-1; possible D gene TRBD1, 5 bases. The CDR3 totals 16 residues. Germline assignment: CDR1 SSHAT and CDR2 FNYEAQ (reference sequence). The germline V and J ends were trimmed by 6 bases and 0 bases, with 17 bases remaining between them. CDR3 region: CASSQWGGTMNTEAFF. The CDR3 coding sequence is TGTGCCAGCAGTCAATGGGGGGGAACGATGAACACTGAAGCTTTCTTT.

The V gene is TRBV30, the J gene TRBJ1-6, with no clear D. Germline values: CDR1 GTSNPN, CDR2 SVGIG (reference sequence). Deletions cut 4 bases from V and 0 bases from J, with 7 bases between. The CDR3 has 14 residues. In DNA, the CDR3 is TGTGCCTGGACCCGGAGCTCCTATAATTCACCCCTCCACTTT. Its translation: CAWTRSSYNSPLHF.

The V call is TRBV7-9, the J call TRBJ1-2; D is uncertain. The germline gives CDR1 SEHNR, CDR2 FQNEAQ (reference sequence). This CDR3 is 13 amino acids long. V lost 2 bases, J lost 3 bases, and 7 bases lay in between. Here the CDR3 DNA reads TGTGCCAGCAGCTTAAGGAATGACTATGGCTACACCTTC. Protein: CASSLRNDYGYTF. Full variable domain (missing parts from reference TRBV7-9 and TRBJ1-2): DTGVSQNPRHKITKRGQNVTFRCDPISEHNRLYWYRQTLGQGPEFLTYFQNEAQLEKSRLLSDRFSAERPKGSFSTLEIQRTEQGDSAMYLCASSLRNDYGYTFGSGTRLTVV.

This chain links TRBV11-2 with TRBJ1-5, with D possibly TRBD1 on 5 matching bases. Germline V lookup: CDR1 SGHAT, CDR2 FQNNGV. There are 15 residues in the CDR3. The germline V and J ends were trimmed by 0 bases and 4 bases, with 10 bases remaining between them. CDR3 amino acids: CASSLDWGGNQPQHF. The CDR3 region has the DNA TGTGCCAGCAGCTTAGATTGGGGGGGTAATCAGCCCCAGCATTTT.

This chain joins TRBV6-5 and TRBJ2-1; 11 bases agree with TRBD2. The CDR3 length is 16 residues. V lost 0 bases, J lost 10 bases, and 8 bases stayed unmatched. CDR1 is MNHEY, CDR2 SVGAGI, per germline. In DNA, the CDR3 is TGTGCCAGCAGTTACTCGAGGGTAGCGGGAGGGTCGGAGCAGTTCTTC. This translates into CASSYSRVAGGSEQFF.

The rearrangement joins TRBV9 to TRBJ1-5, with 11 bases that match TRBD1. From germline, CDR1 is SGDLS and CDR2 YYNGEE. The CDR3 has 15 amino acids. Losses at the gene ends were 2 bases for V and 2 bases for J; bases not matched to a gene: 0. CDR3 nucleotides: TGTGCCAGCAGCGTGGGACAGGGGGGCAATCAGCCCCAGCATTTT. Translating it yields CASSVGQGGNQPQHF.

This chain uses TRBV5-1 with TRBJ2-7; possible D gene TRBD1, 5 bases. There are 15 residues in the CDR3. Trimming left V 0 bases short and J 6 bases short, with 16 bases between. CDR1 is SGHRS, CDR2 YFSETQ, per germline. CDR3 protein: CASSLEGVVWGEQYF. The CDR3, as DNA: TGCGCCAGCAGCTTGGAAGGGGTAGTTTGGGGCGAGCAGTACTTC.

J is TRBJ2-1 and V is TRBV14; D not certain. Germline V gene data show CDR1 as SGHDN and CDR2 as FVKESK. Trimming pared 1 base from V and 6 bases from J, leaving 13 bases between. The CDR3 runs 15 residues. CDR3 in DNA: TGTGCCAGCAGCCAAGTCACGAACCTCGCCAATGAGCAGTTCTTC. This sequence encodes CASSQVTNLANEQFF.

The chain is built from TRBV2 and TRBJ2-7; no clear D gene. CDR3 size: 14 residues. V was clipped by 6 bases and J by 6 bases, with 18 bases between them. The V gene's germline CDR1 is SNHLY and CDR2 FYNNEI. The CDR3 DNA reads as TGTGCCAGCAGCTCCTGGGCCCTGGGCGGCGAGCAGTACGTC. Its protein product is CASSSWALGGEQYV.

The chain recombines TRBV30 with TRBJ1-1; D gene uncertain. CDR1 and CDR2 from the germline V gene are GTSNPN and SVGIG (reference sequence). The CDR3 extends over 11 amino acids. Trimming removed 0 bases from V and 4 bases from J, with 3 bases in between. For the CDR3, the DNA is TGTGCCTGGAGTGTATCCACTGAAGCTTTCTTT. Its protein product is CAWSVSTEAFF.

V gene TRBV28 combines with J gene TRBJ1-1; no definite D call. Trimming pared 5 bases from V and 11 bases from J, leaving 21 bases between. Germline lookup yields CDR1 MDHEN and CDR2 SYDVKM. The CDR3 totals 14 residues. The CDR3 bases are TGTGCCAGCAGTCCTCACGGGTCTCCGGCACGGGCTTTCTTT. Residues: CASSPHGSPARAFF.

The V gene is TRBV18, the J gene TRBJ2-5, with D maybe TRBD2 (6 bases). V shed 2 bases and J shed 5 bases, with 9 bases lying between them. This CDR3 has 13 residues. CDR1 is KGHSH and CDR2 is LQKENI in the germline V gene. The DNA for the CDR3 is TGTGCCAGCTCACCAGCAGGGAGGGAGACCCAGTACTTC. Its protein is CASSPAGRETQYF.

The chain couples TRBV5-1 to TRBJ2-5; D may correspond to TRBD1 or TRBD2 (5 bases each). The CDR3 runs 14 residues. Germline CDR1 reads SGHRS; CDR2 reads YFSETQ. Trimming took 4 bases from V and 0 from J, leaving 10 bases between them. The CDR3 nucleotides are TGCGCCAGCAGCCGGGGACGGAACCAAGAGACCCAGTACTTC. This sequence encodes CASSRGRNQETQYF. Looking up the rest from reference TRBV5-1 and TRBJ2-5 gives the full variable domain: KAGVTQTPRYLIKTRGQQVTLSCSPISGHRSVSWYQQTPGQGLQFLFEYFSETQRNKGNFPGRFSGRQFSNSRSEMNVSTLELGDSALYLCASSRGRNQETQYFGPGTRLLVL.

The chain employs TRBV6-1 and TRBJ2-7; 13 bases line up with TRBD2. CDR1 is MNHNS and CDR2 is SASEGT in the germline V gene. The J segment lost 4 bases and the V segment lost 1 base, leaving 1 base of the junction unmatched. This CDR3 is built from 15 residues. The CDR3 spells CASSEGTSGSYEQYF. The DNA of the CDR3 is TGTGCCAGCAGTGAAGGGACTAGCGGGAGTTACGAGCAGTACTTC.

V is TRBV6-5 and J is TRBJ2-7; TRBD1 agrees at 8 bases. J was trimmed by 1 base and V by 8 bases; bases with no gene match: 7. CDR3 length: 14 residues. From germline, CDR1 is MNHEY and CDR2 SVGAGI. The CDR3 DNA reads TGTGCCAGCGAACCGGGACAGGAGTCCTACGAGCAGTACTTC. It translates to CASEPGQESYEQYF.

The V call is TRBV30, the J call TRBJ1-5; maybe TRBD1 (6 bases). V was clipped by 3 bases and J by 6 bases, with 15 bases between them. This CDR3 has 14 amino acids. CDR1 is GTSNPN and CDR2 is SVGIG in the germline V gene (reference sequence). CDR3 residues: CAWSPRQVGQPQHF. CDR3 nucleotide sequence: TGTGCCTGGAGCCCGAGACAGGTTGGTCAGCCCCAGCATTTT. Variable domain in full (rest from reference TRBV30 and TRBJ1-5): SQTIHQWPATLVQPVGSPLSLECTVEGTSNPNLYWYRQAAGRGLQLLFYSVGIGQISSEVPQNLSASRPQDRQFILSSKKLLLSDSGFYLCAWSPRQVGQPQHFGDGTRLSIL.

The rearrangement joins TRBV29-1 to TRBJ1-1; 9 nucleotides line up with TRBD1. The J segment lost 5 bases and the V segment lost 4 bases, leaving 17 bases of the junction unmatched. This CDR3 has 17 residues. Germline loops: CDR1 SQVTM, CDR2 ANQGSEA. CDR3 nucleotide sequence: TGCAGCGTTGGTCACCGTAGGGGGGACAGGGAGAGGACTGAAGCTTTCTTT. Residues: CSVGHRRGDRERTEAFF.

DNA for the CDR3: TGTGCCAGTACTAGGACGACAGGGGGCTCCTATAGCAATCAGCCCCAGCATTTT. Amino acid sequence: CASTRTTGGSYSNQPQHF. The chain has TRBV19 and TRBJ1-5, with TRBD1 identical over 10 bases. Trimming took 7 bases from V and 0 from J; bases not matched to a gene: 12. Germline-derived CDR1 and CDR2 are LNHDA and SQIVND (reference sequence). The CDR3 consists of 18 residues.

J is TRBJ1-2 and V is TRBV5-1; D gene uncertain. CDR3 length: 15 amino acids. Germline values: CDR1 SGHRS, CDR2 YFSETQ. V was cut by 4 bases and J by 4 bases, with 17 bases left in between. The CDR3 reads CASSPDFGEVYGYTF. DNA for the CDR3: TGCGCCAGCAGCCCGGATTTTGGGGAAGTCTATGGCTACACCTTC.

The sample holds one count of this clone. This chain uses TRBV28 with TRBJ1-3, with TRBD1 matching 8 bases. CDR1 MDHEN and CDR2 SYDVKM come from the germline V gene. The CDR3 is 15 amino acids. The junction had 9 bases not matched to a gene; V was cut back by 8 bases and J by 3 bases. The CDR3, as DNA: TGTGCCAGCGACGGACCGGGGACAGGTGGAAACACCATATATTTT. This encodes CASDGPGTGGNTIYF.

This chain uses TRBV5-1 with TRBJ2-2, with 9 positions matching TRBD2. V shed 5 bases and J 4 bases; nucleotides not matched to a gene: 12. Germline V gene sequence: CDR1 SGHRS, CDR2 YFSETQ. The CDR3 covers 17 residues. The CDR3 DNA is TGCGCCAGCAGTAAACGGCCTAGCGGGGACTTCACCGGGGAGCTGTTTTTT. Amino acid sequence: CASSKRPSGDFTGELFF.

The sample holds one count of this clone. This chain uses TRBV27 with TRBJ2-1; 12 bases line up with TRBD2. V shed 0 bases, J shed 10 bases, and the junction held 10 bases outside the gene matches. This CDR3 spans 17 amino acids. Germline values: CDR1 MNHEY, CDR2 SMNVEV (reference sequence). CDR3: CASSLSSLAGGPGEQFF. DNA of the CDR3: TGTGCCAGCAGTTTATCGAGCCTAGCGGGGGGGCCGGGCGAGCAGTTCTTC.

The CDR3 region has the DNA TGTGCCAGCATCGAGGGGGGCGGGTTGAGAGCTTTCTTT. Translation gives CASIEGGGLRAFF. The chain has TRBV11-2 and TRBJ1-1, with D possibly TRBD1 on 6 matching bases. The CDR3 has 13 residues. V was clipped by 7 bases and J by 10 bases, with 19 bases between them. The germline V gene has CDR1 SGHAT and CDR2 FQNNGV.

The CDR3 is CASSVEKNTEAFF. The DNA for the CDR3 is TGTGCCAGCAGCGTTGAGAAGAACACTGAAGCTTTCTTT. The rearrangement joins TRBV9 to TRBJ1-1; D not certain. The V gene lost 2 bases and the J gene lost 1 base, with 6 bases spanning the gap. The CDR3 is 13 residues long. Germline values: CDR1 SGDLS, CDR2 YYNGEE.

The chain is built from TRBV19 and TRBJ1-5; 7 positions match TRBD1. The CDR3 is made up of 12 amino acids. V shed 7 bases, J shed 10 bases, and the junction held 7 bases outside the gene matches. CDR1 and CDR2 (germline): LNHDA, SQIVND (reference sequence). This CDR3 is CASTERQGPQHF. The CDR3 DNA sequence: TGTGCCAGTACCGAGAGACAGGGCCCCCAGCATTTT.

The chain couples TRBV6-5 to TRBJ1-2; D remains unclear. The V end lost 7 bases, the J end lost 4 bases, and 16 bases lay between the germline ends. The length of the CDR3 is 14 residues. Germline V CDR1 and CDR2: MNHEY, SVGAGI. The CDR3 here is CASTRRIEVYGYTF. The CDR3, as DNA: TGTGCCAGCACACGAAGGATAGAAGTCTATGGCTACACCTTC.

The chain carries TRBV29-1 and TRBJ2-3; D uncertain. The V end lost 7 bases, the J end lost 5 bases, and 25 bases lay between the germline ends. This CDR3 region has 16 residues. CDR1 and CDR2 from the germline V gene are SQVTM and ANQGSEA. The CDR3 loop is CSDQNGGSPQIDTQYF. In DNA form, the CDR3 reads TGCAGCGACCAAAATGGCGGCAGCCCTCAGATAGATACGCAGTATTTT.